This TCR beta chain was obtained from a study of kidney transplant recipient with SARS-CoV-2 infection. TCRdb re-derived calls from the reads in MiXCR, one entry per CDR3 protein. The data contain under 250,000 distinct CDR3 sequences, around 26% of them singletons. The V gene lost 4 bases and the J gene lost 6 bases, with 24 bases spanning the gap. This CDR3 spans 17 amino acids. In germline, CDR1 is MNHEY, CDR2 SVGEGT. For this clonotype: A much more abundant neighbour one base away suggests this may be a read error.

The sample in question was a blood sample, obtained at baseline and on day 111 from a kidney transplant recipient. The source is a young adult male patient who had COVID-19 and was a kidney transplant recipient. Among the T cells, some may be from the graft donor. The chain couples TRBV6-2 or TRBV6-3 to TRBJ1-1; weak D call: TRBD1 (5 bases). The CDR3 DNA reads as TGTGCCAGCAGTTCAAAGAAAAAGACAGTGGGGCTGTCTGAAGCTTTCTTT. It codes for CASSSKKKTVGLSEAFF.